Listed below are T cell receptor beta chains from one sample, sequenced in a study of persistence of HIV-infected CD4 T cells. Their recognized antigens are unknown. The protocol was immunoSEQ multiplex PCR, while the TCRdb copy is restricted to in-frame clones and leaves out a portion. The repertoire holds 46,000 or so clones, about 80% seen once, with 3% in the top ten. Sample: CD4+ T cells sorted from PBMCs after roughly 20-hour stimulation, taken from a patient who received antiretroviral therapy. These receptors were taken from an adult man with HIV who was CMV-seropositive. Both conserved end residues are part of each CDR3. A D gene is named only where the DNA matches it firmly. The size of a clone is reported for some rows only, either as once, few or many, or as a class for expanded clones.

>TRBJ2-3|TRBV4-2|-|-
CASSPLLGGITDTQYF
TGTGCCAGCAGCCCCCTCTTGGGAGGCATCACAGATACGCAGTATTTT
>TRBJ1-1|TRBV20-1|-|-
CSKDLNTEAFF
TGCAGTAAGGACCTGAACACTGAAGCTTTCTTT
>TRBJ1-1|TRBV7-8|-|TRBD1
CASSLGQGLSTEAFF
TGTGCCAGCAGCCTAGGACAGGGATTGAGCACTGAAGCTTTCTTT
>TRBJ2-7|TRBV6-5|-|TRBD1
CASRPQGGEQYF
TGTGCCAGCAGACCACAGGGGGGCGAGCAGTACTTC
>TRBJ2-7|TRBV5-6|-|-
CASSFDKVSYEQYF
TGTGCCAGCAGCTTCGACAAGGTGTCCTACGAGCAGTACTTC
>TRBJ2-1|TRBV6-5|few|-
CASSRERFSYNEQFF
TGTGCCAGCAGTAGAGAGCGGTTCTCCTACAATGAGCAGTTCTTC
>TRBJ1-5|TRBV30|-|TRBD1
CAWSDDRAGPQHF
TGTGCCTGGAGTGATGACAGGGCCGGCCCCCAGCATTTT
>TRBJ1-1|TRBV3-1/TRBV3-2|-|-
CASSLLSTEAFF
TGTGCCAGCAGCCTCCTGTCAACTGAAGCTTTCTTT
>TRBJ1-2|TRBV29-1|-|-
CSVASLRGGYTF
TGCAGCGTTGCCAGTCTTCGAGGAGGCTACACCTTC
>TRBJ1-4|TRBV5-1|-|-
CASSLAGGRNEKLFF
TGCGCCAGCAGCTTGGCCGGGGGGCGTAATGAAAAACTGTTTTTT
>TRBJ1-5|TRBV6-1|-|-
CASSEVRGQPQHF
TGTGCCAGCAGTGAGGTAAGGGGTCAGCCCCAGCATTTT
>TRBJ2-2|TRBV29-1|-|-
CSVARSSNTGELFF
TGCAGCGTTGCTCGTTCTAGTAACACCGGGGAGCTGTTTTTT
>TRBJ1-1|TRBV7-9|-|-
CASSRGMNTEAFF
TGTGCCAGCAGTCGGGGGATGAACACTGAAGCTTTCTTT
>TRBJ1-2|TRBV25-1|-|TRBD1
CASSRQGEMYGYTF
TGTGCCAGCAGTAGACAGGGTGAGATGTATGGCTACACCTTC
>TRBJ2-5|TRBV7-2|few|TRBD2
CASSTSSGSGTQYF
TGTGCCAGCAGCACCTCTAGCGGGAGCGGGACCCAGTACTTC
>TRBJ2-1|TRBV4-2|few|-
CASSQDLGSEGFF
TGTGCCAGCAGCCAAGATCTGGGTAGCGAGGGGTTCTTC
>TRBJ2-3|TRBV14|-|TRBD1
CASRATGVDTQYF
TGTGCCAGCAGGGCGACAGGGGTAGATACGCAGTATTTT
>TRBJ2-7|TRBV6-5|-|-
CASEGDSYEQYF
TGTGCCAGCGAGGGGGACTCCTACGAGCAGTACTTC
>TRBJ1-2|TRBV27|-|-
CASSLAGRASPNYGYTF
TGTGCCAGCAGTTTAGCCGGCCGCGCCTCCCCTAACTATGGCTACACCTTC
>TRBJ2-2|TRBV10-3|few|-
CAMGKNVGGELFF
TGTGCCATGGGAAAGAATGTTGGCGGGGAGCTGTTTTTT
>TRBJ1-5|TRBV30|-|-
CAWSPSPWQPQHF
TGTGCCTGGAGTCCCTCGCCATGGCAGCCCCAGCATTTT
>TRBJ2-3|TRBV19|-|-
CASSIDSGGHTDTQYF
TGTGCCAGTAGTATTGATTCGGGCGGACACACAGATACGCAGTATTTT
>TRBJ2-7|TRBV7-8|once|TRBD2
CASSRGSSGGLGQYF
TGTGCCAGCAGCCGAGGGTCTAGCGGGGGCCTAGGGCAGTACTTC
>TRBJ2-2|TRBV5-8|-|TRBD1
CASSSGQGVNTGELFF
TGTGCCAGCAGCTCGGGACAGGGCGTAAACACCGGGGAGCTGTTTTTT
>TRBJ2-1|TRBV10-3|-|-
CAIAYRDPHNEQFF
TGTGCCATCGCTTACAGGGATCCCCACAATGAGCAGTTCTTC
>TRBJ1-2|TRBV6-1|-|-
CASSASGGLGPNYGYTF
TGTGCCAGCAGTGCATCGGGGGGCTTAGGCCCTAACTATGGCTACACCTTC
>TRBJ1-6|TRBV9|-|TRBD1
CASSWGDRANSPLHF
TGTGCCAGCAGTTGGGGAGACAGGGCTAATTCACCCCTCCACTTT
>TRBJ1-1|TRBV15|-|TRBD1
CATGGPTGSVAFF
TGTGCCACCGGAGGTCCGACAGGGTCGGTAGCTTTCTTT
>TRBJ2-7|TRBV29-1|once|TRBD1
CSVIGSDRGYEQYF
TGCAGCGTTATAGGTTCGGACAGGGGCTACGAGCAGTACTTC
>TRBJ1-5|TRBV5-8|-|-
CASSSENQPQHF
TGTGCCAGCAGCTCGGAAAATCAGCCCCAGCATTTT
>TRBJ1-1|TRBV2|few|-
CASSWTENTEAFF
TGTGCCAGCAGTTGGACAGAAAACACTGAAGCTTTCTTT
>TRBJ1-3|TRBV27|once|TRBD1
CASSFAASTGVAGNTIYF
TGTGCCAGCAGTTTTGCCGCCTCGACAGGGGTCGCAGGAAACACCATATATTTT
>TRBJ1-6|TRBV30|-|-
CAWKFFPGGSPLHF
TGTGCCTGGAAATTCTTCCCAGGCGGTTCACCCCTCCACTTT
>TRBJ2-7|TRBV29-1|few|-
CSVGVVGSYEQYF
TGCAGCGTTGGAGTAGTGGGCTCCTACGAGCAGTACTTC
>TRBJ2-1|TRBV5-5|-|-
CASSLARDEQFF
TGTGCCAGCAGCTTGGCCCGTGATGAGCAGTTCTTC
>TRBJ2-3|TRBV2|-|TRBD2
CASRIAGTSTDTQYF
TGTGCCAGCAGAATAGCGGGAACTAGCACAGATACGCAGTATTTT
>TRBJ2-7|TRBV27|-|TRBD2
CASRSGLVGRYEQYF
TGTGCCAGCAGATCTGGACTAGTAGGTCGCTACGAGCAGTACTTC
>TRBJ2-2|TRBV7-2|-|-
CASSLVSGPGELFF
TGTGCCAGCAGCTTAGTGTCAGGCCCCGGGGAGCTGTTTTTT
>TRBJ2-4|TRBV19|-|-
CASSIDWRPDTKNIQYF
TGTGCCAGTAGTATAGATTGGCGACCGGACACCAAAAACATTCAGTACTTC
>TRBJ2-7|TRBV6-5|-|-
CASSYVGAVHEQYF
TGTGCCAGCAGTTACGTGGGAGCTGTACACGAGCAGTACTTC
>TRBJ2-2|TRBV5-1|-|-
CASSLVHNTGELFF
TGCGCCAGCAGCTTGGTGCACAACACCGGGGAGCTGTTTTTT
>TRBJ2-6|TRBV3-1/TRBV3-2|-|-
CASTLYGGRGANVLTF
TGTGCCAGCACCCTTTACGGGGGGCGTGGGGCCAACGTCCTGACTTTC
>TRBJ2-2|TRBV6-5|-|-
CASSYGAEANTGELFF
TGTGCCAGCAGTTACGGGGCGGAGGCGAACACCGGGGAGCTGTTTTTT
>TRBJ1-5|TRBV3-1/TRBV3-2|-|-
CASSQARGNQPQHF
TGTGCCAGCAGCCAAGCTCGCGGGAATCAGCCCCAGCATTTT
>TRBJ1-5|TRBV27|-|-
CASSPHYSGPLSNQPQHF
TGTGCCAGCAGTCCCCACTACTCAGGTCCCCTTAGCAATCAGCCCCAGCATTTT
>TRBJ1-5|TRBV7-2|-|-
CASSLDRQSNQPQHF
TGTGCCAGCAGCTTAGATAGGCAGAGCAATCAGCCCCAGCATTTT
>TRBJ1-1|TRBV18|few|TRBD1
CASSLGQDTEAFF
TGTGCCAGCTCCCTGGGACAGGACACTGAAGCTTTCTTT
>TRBJ1-5|TRBV7-8|few|-
CASSPERGTTYPRPQHF
TGTGCCAGCAGCCCCGAAAGGGGGACAACTTATCCTCGGCCCCAGCATTTT
>TRBJ1-1|TRBV19|-|-
CASSINSRQNTEAFF
TGTGCCAGTAGTATCAACTCGAGACAGAACACTGAAGCTTTCTTT
>TRBJ1-2|TRBV5-1|-|TRBD1
CASTTGSTANYGYTF
TGCGCCAGCACGACAGGGAGTACCGCTAACTATGGCTACACCTTC
>TRBJ1-2|TRBV4-2|-|-
CASSNRSGGTPIYGYTF
TGTGCCAGCAGCAACCGATCCGGGGGGACGCCGATCTATGGCTACACCTTC